What follows describes a single T cell receptor beta chain. This record comes from a study of blood T cell repertoires in COVID-19. Study information: The samples span acute and convalescent COVID-19 from the United States, Italy and Spain. Sources were T cells, B-cell-depleted T cells, or PBMCs; the material itself was cDNA or gDNA.

The CDR3 length is 18 residues. V was clipped by 2 bases and J by 2 bases, with 21 bases between them. Germline CDR1 and CDR2: SEHNR and FQNEAQ (reference sequence). As originally analysed: Quantification of nucleated cells was approximated via reference gene primer amplification. The table came from immunoSEQ multiplex PCR; TCRdb's copy has only in-frame clones and leaves some out. Clone size and the V and J calls come from that table; the DNA yielded D and trimming. Here the sample spans about 22,000 clones, roughly 88% being singletons. The rearrangement uses TRBV7-9 and TRBJ1-1; no firm D call. Sequences were obtained from peripheral blood. The TCR sequence derives from a man at least 80 years old with active or convalescent COVID-19. The CDR3 coding sequence is TGTGCCAGCAGCTTACCCCCCAGGTCCTACCTCACAAACACTGAAGCTTTCTTT. Residues: CASSLPPRSYLTNTEAFF.